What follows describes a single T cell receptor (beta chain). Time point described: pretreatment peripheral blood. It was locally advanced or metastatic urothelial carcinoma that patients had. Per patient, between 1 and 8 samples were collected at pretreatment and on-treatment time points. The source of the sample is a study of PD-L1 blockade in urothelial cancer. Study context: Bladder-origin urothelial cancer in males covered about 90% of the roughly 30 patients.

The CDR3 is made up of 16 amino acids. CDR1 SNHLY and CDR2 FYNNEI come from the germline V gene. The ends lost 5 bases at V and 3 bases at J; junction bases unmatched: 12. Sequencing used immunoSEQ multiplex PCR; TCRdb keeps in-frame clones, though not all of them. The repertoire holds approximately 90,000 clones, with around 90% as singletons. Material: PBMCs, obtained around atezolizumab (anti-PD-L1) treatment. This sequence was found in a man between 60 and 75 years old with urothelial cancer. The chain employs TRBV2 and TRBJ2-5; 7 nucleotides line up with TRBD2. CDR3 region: CASSIGGTGLKETQYF. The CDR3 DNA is TGTGCCAGCAGTATCGGGGGGACGGGACTTAAAGAGACCCAGTACTTC.